This T cell receptor beta chain was sequenced for a study of blood T cells in healthy people across ages. At the level of the study: Every two T cells gave about one barcoded beta molecule via template switching.

This clonotype was picked up a small number of times. The authors ran a second PCR of roughly 7 to 11 cycles using a sample-barcoded 5' primer and a J-beta primer mix. Using its own MiXCR run on the 5' RACE reads, TCRdb lists one record per CDR3 protein. The sample shows over a million distinct CDR3 sequences, approximately 38% of them seen only once. The CDR3 is 14 amino acids. Germline assignment: CDR1 SGHRS and CDR2 YFSETQ. V lost 1 base and J lost 5, with 12 bases in between. The rearrangement joins TRBV5-1 to TRBJ2-5; D gene ambiguous. The sequenced sample consisted of blood. The TCR was taken from a woman aged 18-30 years in good health. The CDR3 DNA is TGCGCCAGCAGCTTGTCTGAGGCTCCGGAGACCCAGTACTTC. This gives the protein CASSLSEAPETQYF.